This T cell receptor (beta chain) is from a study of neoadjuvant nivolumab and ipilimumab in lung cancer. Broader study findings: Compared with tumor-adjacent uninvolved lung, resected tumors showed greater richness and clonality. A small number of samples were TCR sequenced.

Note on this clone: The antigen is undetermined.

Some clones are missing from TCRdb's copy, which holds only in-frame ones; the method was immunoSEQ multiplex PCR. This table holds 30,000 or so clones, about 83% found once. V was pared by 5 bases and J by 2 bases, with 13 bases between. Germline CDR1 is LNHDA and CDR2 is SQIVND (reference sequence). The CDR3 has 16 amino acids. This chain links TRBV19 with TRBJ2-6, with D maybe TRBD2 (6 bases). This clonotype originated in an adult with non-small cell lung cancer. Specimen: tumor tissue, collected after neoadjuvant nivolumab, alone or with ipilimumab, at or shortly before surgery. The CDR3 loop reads CASSPIPGAGANVLTF. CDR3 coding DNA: TGTGCCAGTAGTCCTATCCCGGGGGCTGGGGCCAACGTCCTGACTTTC.